A single TCR beta chain is shown here with its context. This sample stems from a study of blood T cell repertoires in COVID-19. Profiled with immunoSEQ multiplex PCR; TCRdb holds only in-frame clones, not every one. The sample carries approximately 230,000 clones, approximately 84% recorded once. Sequenced: PBMCs or T cells enriched from blood (not recorded which). The receptor's source is a man in his forties who had recovered from COVID-19.

CDR3 bases: TGTGCCAGTATGTGGGGGGCCTACAATGAGCAGTTCTTC. It translates to CASMWGAYNEQFF. This chain joins TRBV7-9 and TRBJ2-1; tentative D call: TRBD2 (6 bases). V was cut by 9 bases and J by 2 bases, with 11 bases left in between. Germline values: CDR1 SEHNR, CDR2 FQNEAQ (reference sequence). The CDR3 spans 13 residues.